The 13 T cell receptor beta chains below come from one sample, sequenced in a study of blood T cells in healthy people across ages. Combining a sample-barcoded 5' primer with a J-beta primer mix, a second PCR ran for about 7 to 12 cycles. Each CDR3 protein is one row after TCRdb ran MiXCR on the 5' RACE reads. The sample lists about 720,000 distinct CDR3 sequences, more than 20% seen once, with 3% to 4% in the top ten. In addition, the sample was reused for a study of T cells of mothers and their children.

The sequencing input was blood. The source of these receptors is a boy between 10 and 17 years old in good health.

This clonotype has just a few counts. The chain couples TRBV14 to TRBJ1-2; D perhaps matches TRBD1 (5 bases). The CDR3 sequence is 15 residues long. Germline CDR1 and CDR2: SGHDN and FVKESK. V gave up 4 bases and J gave up 3 bases, with 15 bases separating them. The CDR3 DNA sequence: TGTGCCAGCAGCCTAAGTGGGGGACCTTACTATGGCTACACCTTC. Protein sequence: CASSLSGGPYYGYTF.

This chain connects TRBV12-3 or TRBV12-4 to TRBJ1-1, with 7 positions matching TRBD1. Unmatched junction bases numbered 5, after V lost 5 bases and J lost 11 bases. The CDR3 contains 11 residues. CDR3 bases: TGTGCCAGCAGTCGGGACAGCTGGGCTTTCTTT. It specifies CASSRDSWAFF.

The J gene is TRBJ2-5, the V gene TRBV20-1; tentative D call: TRBD1 (6 bases). The CDR3 is 13 amino acids. In germline, CDR1 is DFQATT, CDR2 SNEGSKA (reference sequence). Trimming took off 2 bases at V and 5 bases at J, with 12 bases between the two ends. CDR3 residues: CSARKQGWETQYF. In nucleotides, the CDR3 is TGCAGTGCTAGAAAGCAGGGGTGGGAGACCCAGTACTTC.

This sequence joins TRBV2 and TRBJ2-3; TRBD2 aligns across 10 bases. Germline V gene data show CDR1 as SNHLY and CDR2 as FYNNEI. Unmatched junction bases numbered 3, after V lost 5 bases and J lost 10 bases. The CDR3 has 12 amino acids. CDR3 loop: CASSSGTSAQYF. CDR3 bases: TGTGCCAGCAGTTCCGGGACTAGCGCGCAGTATTTT.

The J gene is TRBJ1-1, the V gene TRBV20-1; D not resolved. This CDR3 has 11 residues. Trimming removed 3 bases from V and 3 bases from J, with 5 bases in between. Germline V CDR1 and CDR2: DFQATT, SNEGSKA (reference sequence). CDR3 sequence (DNA): TGCAGTGCTAGGGAGGACACTGAAGCTTTCTTT. Translation gives CSAREDTEAFF.

This clonotype was seen a few times. The chain joins TRBV28 to TRBJ2-5; 7 bases match TRBD2. Trimming took 3 bases from V and 3 from J; bases not matched to a gene: 4. The CDR3 runs 14 residues. CDR1 and CDR2 from the germline V gene are MDHEN and SYDVKM. The CDR3 nucleotides read TGTGCCAGCAGTTTTCTCCTAGCGGAAGAGACCCAGTACTTC. This translates into CASSFLLAEETQYF.

The rearrangement uses TRBV27 and TRBJ2-5, with 8 bases fitting TRBD1. Germline CDR1 and CDR2: MNHEY and SMNVEV (reference sequence). The CDR3 contains 16 residues. Trimming removed 5 bases from V and 3 bases from J; junction bases left unmatched: 11. The CDR3 nucleotides read TGTGCCAGCAGTCCCGTTGACAGGGGCCAGGAAGAGACCCAGTACTTC. As protein: CASSPVDRGQEETQYF.

This sequence joins TRBV12-5 and TRBJ1-1, with TRBD1 matching over 7 bases. The V gene's germline CDR1 is LGHNT and CDR2 FRNRAP. J gave up 3 bases and V 5 bases, and 6 bases lay outside the gene matches. The CDR3 is made up of 14 amino acids. The CDR3 loop reads CASGQGGTDTEAFF. The CDR3 nucleotides read TGTGCTAGTGGTCAAGGGGGCACGGACACTGAAGCTTTCTTT.

This chain uses TRBV29-1 with TRBJ2-7; D is possibly TRBD2 (6 bases). This CDR3 region has 14 residues. The germline V gene encodes CDR1 SQVTM and CDR2 ANQGSEA. V gave up 3 bases and J gave up 3 bases, with 15 bases separating them. CDR3 amino acids: CSVEVRGTYYEQYF. The CDR3 DNA reads TGCAGCGTTGAGGTCCGGGGGACCTACTACGAGCAGTACTTC.

The gene calls are TRBV7-2 and TRBJ2-5; TRBD2 agrees at 8 bases. The trim removed 2 bases at V and 4 bases at J, leaving 3 bases unmatched. In germline, CDR1 is SGHTA, CDR2 FQGNSA. The CDR3 sequence is 14 residues long. The CDR3 loop is CASSLRGGAETQYF. CDR3 DNA sequence: TGTGCCAGCAGCTTACGGGGGGGGGCAGAGACCCAGTACTTC.

This clonotype was recorded a few times. This chain links TRBV28 with TRBJ2-7; 7 nucleotides align to TRBD1. The CDR3 extends over 13 amino acids. Germline values: CDR1 MDHEN, CDR2 SYDVKM. J gave up 2 bases and V 11 bases, and 9 bases lay outside the gene matches. Here the CDR3 reads CALKGGTPYEQYF. The CDR3 nucleotides are TGTGCCCTAAAAGGGGGCACACCCTACGAGCAGTACTTC.

The chain links TRBV7-6 to TRBJ1-6, with TRBD1 matching 8 bases. The germline V gene has CDR1 SGHVS and CDR2 FNYEAQ. V was pared by 6 bases and J by 8 bases, with 21 bases of the junction left unmatched. This CDR3 comprises 19 residues. As DNA, the CDR3 is TGTGCCAGCAGTCGAAGCCCCGGGGGCGGACAGGGTCTGTATTCACCCCTCCACTTT. Translation: CASSRSPGGGQGLYSPLHF.

Only a few counts were recorded for this clonotype. The J gene is TRBJ2-5, the V gene TRBV18, with TRBD2 matching over 12 bases. The germline CDR1 and CDR2 sequences are KGHSH and LQKENI. The CDR3 is made up of 18 amino acids. J lost 7 bases, V lost 1 base, and 13 bases had no gene match. CDR3 loop: CASSPRRLAGDDLGTQYF. Here the CDR3 DNA reads TGTGCCAGCTCACCACGGCGACTAGCGGGAGATGACCTCGGGACCCAGTACTTC.